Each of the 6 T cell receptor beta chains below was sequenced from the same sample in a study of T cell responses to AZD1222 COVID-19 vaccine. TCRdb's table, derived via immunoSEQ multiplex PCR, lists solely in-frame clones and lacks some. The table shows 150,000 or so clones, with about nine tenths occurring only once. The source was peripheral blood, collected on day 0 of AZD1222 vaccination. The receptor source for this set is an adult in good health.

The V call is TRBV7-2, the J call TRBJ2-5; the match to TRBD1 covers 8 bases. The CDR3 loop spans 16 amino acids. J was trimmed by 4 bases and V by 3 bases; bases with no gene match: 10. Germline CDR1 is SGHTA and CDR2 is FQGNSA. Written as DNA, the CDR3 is TGTGCCAGCAGCTTGGGGGACAGGCAGATGGGAGAGACCCAGTACTTC. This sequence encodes CASSLGDRQMGETQYF.

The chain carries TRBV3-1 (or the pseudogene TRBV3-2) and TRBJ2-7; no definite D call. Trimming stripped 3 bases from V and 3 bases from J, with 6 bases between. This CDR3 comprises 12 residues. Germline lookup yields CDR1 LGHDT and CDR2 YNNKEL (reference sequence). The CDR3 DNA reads TGTGCCAGCAGCCATTTAGGCTACGAGCAGTACTTC. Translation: CASSHLGYEQYF.

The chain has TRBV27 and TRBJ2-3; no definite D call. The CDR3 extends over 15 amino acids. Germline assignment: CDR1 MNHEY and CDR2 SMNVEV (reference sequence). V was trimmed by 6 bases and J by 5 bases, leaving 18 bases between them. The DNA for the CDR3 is TGTGCCAGCAGCACCTTAAGTTTGGGAATAGATACGCAGTATTTT. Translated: CASSTLSLGIDTQYF.

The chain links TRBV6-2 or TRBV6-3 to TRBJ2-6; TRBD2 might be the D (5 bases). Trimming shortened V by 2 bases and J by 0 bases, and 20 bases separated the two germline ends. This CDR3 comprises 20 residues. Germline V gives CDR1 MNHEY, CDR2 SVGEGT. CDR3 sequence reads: CASSYGSGPPHYSGANVLTF. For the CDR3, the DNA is TGTGCCAGCAGTTACGGGAGCGGACCCCCCCACTACTCTGGGGCCAACGTCCTGACTTTC.

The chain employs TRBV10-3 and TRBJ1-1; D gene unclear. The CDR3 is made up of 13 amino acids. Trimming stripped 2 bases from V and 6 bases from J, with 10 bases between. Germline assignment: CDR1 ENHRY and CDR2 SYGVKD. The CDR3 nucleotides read TGTGCCATCAGTGAGAAGCTGGGAGCTGAAGCTTTCTTT. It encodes CAISEKLGAEAFF.

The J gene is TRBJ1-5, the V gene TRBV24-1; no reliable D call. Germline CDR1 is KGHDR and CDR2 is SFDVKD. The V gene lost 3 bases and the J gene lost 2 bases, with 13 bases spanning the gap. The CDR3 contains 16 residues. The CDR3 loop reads CATSDPSVEGNQPQHF. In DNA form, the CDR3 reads TGTGCCACCAGTGATCCTTCCGTGGAGGGCAATCAGCCCCAGCATTTT.